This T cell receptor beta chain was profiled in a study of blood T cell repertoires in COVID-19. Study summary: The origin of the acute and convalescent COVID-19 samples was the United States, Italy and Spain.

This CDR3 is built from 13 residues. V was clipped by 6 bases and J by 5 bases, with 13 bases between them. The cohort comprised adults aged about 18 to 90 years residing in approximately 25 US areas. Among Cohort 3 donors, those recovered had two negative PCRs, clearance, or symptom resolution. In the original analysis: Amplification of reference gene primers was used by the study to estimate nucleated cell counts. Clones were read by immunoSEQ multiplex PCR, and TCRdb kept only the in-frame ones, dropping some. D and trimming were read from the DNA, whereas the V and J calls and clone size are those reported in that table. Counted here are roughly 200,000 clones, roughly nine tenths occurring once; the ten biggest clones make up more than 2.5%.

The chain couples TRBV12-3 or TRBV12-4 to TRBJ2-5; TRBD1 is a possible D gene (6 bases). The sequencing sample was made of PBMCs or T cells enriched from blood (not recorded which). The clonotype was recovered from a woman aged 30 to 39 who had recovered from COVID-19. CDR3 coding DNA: TGTGCCAGCAGCCAGGGGTTTATGGAGACCCAGTACTTC. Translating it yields CASSQGFMETQYF.